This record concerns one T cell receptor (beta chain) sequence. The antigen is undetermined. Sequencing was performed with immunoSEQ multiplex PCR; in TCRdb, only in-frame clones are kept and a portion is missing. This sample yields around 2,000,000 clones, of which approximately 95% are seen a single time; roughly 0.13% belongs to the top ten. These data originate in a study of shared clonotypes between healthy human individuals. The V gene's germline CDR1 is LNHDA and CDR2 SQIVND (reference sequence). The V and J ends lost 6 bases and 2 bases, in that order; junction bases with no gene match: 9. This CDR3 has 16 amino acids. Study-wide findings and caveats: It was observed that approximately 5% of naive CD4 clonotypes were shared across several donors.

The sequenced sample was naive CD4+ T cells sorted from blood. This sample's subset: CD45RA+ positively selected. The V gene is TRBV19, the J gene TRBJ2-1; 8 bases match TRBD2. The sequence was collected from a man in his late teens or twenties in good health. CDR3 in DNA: TGTGCCAGTAGCGATCTTAGCGGGATTGCCTACAATGAGCAGTTCTTC. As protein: CASSDLSGIAYNEQFF.